The 6 T cell receptor beta chains listed next were all sequenced from one sample in a study of OX40 agonist ivuxolimab in advanced cancers. Repertoires were generated with immunoSEQ multiplex PCR, while TCRdb's copy carries only in-frame clones and drops some. The sample lists approximately 60,000 clones, approximately 90% seen once, with about an eighth in the top ten. Here the sequenced sample was CD4+ or CD8+ T cells sorted from blood, taken in a trial of the OX40 agonist ivuxolimab. The receptors derive from an adult with an advanced solid tumor such as melanoma, head and neck, liver or kidney cancer.

V is TRBV27 and J is TRBJ2-7, with 8 bases fitting TRBD1. This CDR3 region has 14 residues. V lost 3 bases to trimming and J lost 2 bases; unmatched junction nucleotides: 3. Germline V gene data show CDR1 as MNHEY and CDR2 as SMNVEV (reference sequence). The CDR3 nucleotides are TGTGCCAGCAGTTTGGGACAGGTTGCCTACGAGCAGTACTTC. Translation: CASSLGQVAYEQYF.

This chain connects TRBV5-5 to TRBJ1-1; D ambiguous. CDR3 length: 15 residues. V was shortened by 1 base and J by 0 bases, with 10 bases between the two germline ends. CDR1 and CDR2 (germline): SGHKS, YYEKEE (reference sequence). CDR3 in amino acids: CASSLSQQLNTEAFF. For the CDR3, the DNA is TGTGCCAGCAGCTTGTCCCAACAGTTGAACACTGAAGCTTTCTTT.

V and J are TRBV7-8 and TRBJ1-4, with D perhaps TRBD1 (6 bases). Germline values: CDR1 SGHVS, CDR2 FQNEAQ. This CDR3 spans 15 amino acids. Trimming took 6 bases from V and 8 from J, leaving 19 bases between them. CDR3 nucleotides: TGTGCCAGCAGTCCCGTCGGGACATCCGGCGAAAAACTGTTTTTT. Its protein is CASSPVGTSGEKLFF.

The chain uses TRBV13 and TRBJ2-4; 7 bases align to TRBD2. Germline V gives CDR1 PRHDT, CDR2 FYEKMQ (reference sequence). The CDR3 is 15 residues long. J was trimmed by 0 bases and V by 5 bases; bases with no gene match: 4. The CDR3 sequence: CASSQTSLAKNIQYF. In DNA form, the CDR3 reads TGTGCCAGCAGCCAGACTAGCCTAGCCAAAAACATTCAGTACTTC.

V gene TRBV19 combines with J gene TRBJ2-7; 9 bases are a match to TRBD1. The trim removed 5 bases at V and 2 bases at J, leaving 4 bases unmatched. Germline V gene data show CDR1 as LNHDA and CDR2 as SQIVND (reference sequence). This CDR3 region has 14 residues. The CDR3 is CASSPGQGTYEQYF. CDR3 sequence (DNA): TGTGCCAGTAGTCCGGGACAGGGCACCTACGAGCAGTACTTC.

The chain recombines TRBV19 with TRBJ2-7; weak D call: TRBD1 (6 bases). V lost 3 bases and J lost 3, with 12 bases in between. Germline assignment: CDR1 LNHDA and CDR2 SQIVND (reference sequence). This CDR3 contains 14 residues. CDR3 coding DNA: TGTGCCAGTAGTATTAGGACAGTCAACTACGAGCAGTACTTC. Translated, it gives CASSIRTVNYEQYF.